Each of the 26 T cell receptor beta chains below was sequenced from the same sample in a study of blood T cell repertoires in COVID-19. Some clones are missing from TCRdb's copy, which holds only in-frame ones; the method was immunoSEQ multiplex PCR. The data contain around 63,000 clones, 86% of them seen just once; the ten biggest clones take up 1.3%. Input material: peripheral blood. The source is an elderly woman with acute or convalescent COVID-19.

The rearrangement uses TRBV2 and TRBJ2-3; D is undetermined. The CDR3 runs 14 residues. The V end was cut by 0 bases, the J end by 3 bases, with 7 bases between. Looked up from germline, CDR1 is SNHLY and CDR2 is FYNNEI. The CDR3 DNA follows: TGTGCCAGCAGTGAAGCGCTTCGGACAGATACGCAGTATTTT. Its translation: CASSEALRTDTQYF.

The CDR3 bases are TGTGCCAGCAGCACAGGCCTCCCGAACACTGAAGCTTTCTTT. Translating it yields CASSTGLPNTEAFF. The chain joins TRBV27 to TRBJ1-1, with a possible D match to TRBD1 (5 bases). Deletions cut 6 bases from V and 1 base from J, with 12 bases between. Germline CDR1 MNHEY, CDR2 SMNVEV (reference sequence). This CDR3 contains 14 residues.

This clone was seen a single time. CDR3 loop: CASSASPAGDTGELFF. The DNA for the CDR3 is TGTGCCAGCAGCGCCTCCCCGGCGGGTGACACCGGGGAGCTGTTTTTT. The chain links TRBV9 to TRBJ2-2; a possible D gene is TRBD2 (5 bases). The germline V gene has CDR1 SGDLS and CDR2 YYNGEE. V was pared by 3 bases and J by 3 bases, with 15 bases between. This CDR3 contains 16 residues.

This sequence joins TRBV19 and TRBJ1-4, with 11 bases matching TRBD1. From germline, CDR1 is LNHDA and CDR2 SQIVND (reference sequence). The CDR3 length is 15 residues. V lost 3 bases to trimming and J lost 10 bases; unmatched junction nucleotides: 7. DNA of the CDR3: TGTGCCAGTAGTATCCCCGGACAGGGGGCAGGAAAACTGTTTTTT. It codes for CASSIPGQGAGKLFF.

CDR3 region: CASSSPGTSGKGGEQYF. CDR3 nucleotides: TGTGCCAGCAGTTCCCCCGGGACTAGCGGGAAAGGTGGCGAGCAGTACTTC. The rearrangement joins TRBV28 to TRBJ2-7; 13 bases are a match to TRBD2. Per the germline V gene, CDR1 is MDHEN and CDR2 is SYDVKM. This CDR3 comprises 17 residues. Losses at the gene ends were 4 bases for V and 6 bases for J; bases not matched to a gene: 12.

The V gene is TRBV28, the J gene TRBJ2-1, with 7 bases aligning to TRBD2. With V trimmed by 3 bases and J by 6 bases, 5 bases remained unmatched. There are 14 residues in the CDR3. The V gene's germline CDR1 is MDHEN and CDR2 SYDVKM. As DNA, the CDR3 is TGTGCCAGCAGTTTGGGAAGCGGGATCAATGAGCAGTTCTTC. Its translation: CASSLGSGINEQFF.

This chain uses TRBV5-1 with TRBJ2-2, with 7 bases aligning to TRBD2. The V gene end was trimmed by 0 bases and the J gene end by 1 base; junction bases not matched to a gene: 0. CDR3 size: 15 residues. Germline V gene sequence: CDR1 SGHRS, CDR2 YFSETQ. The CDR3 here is CASSLAGGNTGELFF. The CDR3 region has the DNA TGCGCCAGCAGCTTGGCGGGAGGGAACACCGGGGAGCTGTTTTTT.

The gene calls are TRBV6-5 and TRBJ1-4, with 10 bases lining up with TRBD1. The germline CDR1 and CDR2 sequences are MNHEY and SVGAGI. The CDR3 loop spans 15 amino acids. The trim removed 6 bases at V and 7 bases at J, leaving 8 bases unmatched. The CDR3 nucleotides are TGTGCCAGCAGCCTTAGACAGGGGGCTGGTGAAAAACTGTTTTTT. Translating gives CASSLRQGAGEKLFF.

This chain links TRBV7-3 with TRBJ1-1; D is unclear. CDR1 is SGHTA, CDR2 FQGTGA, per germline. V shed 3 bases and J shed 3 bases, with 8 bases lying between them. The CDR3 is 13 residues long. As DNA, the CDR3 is TGTGCCAGCAGCTTCGGCCGGGACACTGAAGCTTTCTTT. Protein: CASSFGRDTEAFF.

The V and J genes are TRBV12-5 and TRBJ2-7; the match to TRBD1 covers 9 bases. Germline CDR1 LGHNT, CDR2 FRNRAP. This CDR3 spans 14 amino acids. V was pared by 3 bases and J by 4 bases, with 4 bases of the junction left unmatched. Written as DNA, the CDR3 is TGTGCTAGTGGTTTAGGACAGGGGCGGTACGAGCAGTACTTC. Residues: CASGLGQGRYEQYF.

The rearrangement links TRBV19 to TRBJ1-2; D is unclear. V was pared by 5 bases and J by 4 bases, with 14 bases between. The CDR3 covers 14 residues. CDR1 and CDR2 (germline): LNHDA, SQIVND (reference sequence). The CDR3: CASSSPGYGYGYTF. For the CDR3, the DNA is TGTGCCAGTAGTTCCCCGGGGTACGGCTATGGCTACACCTTC.

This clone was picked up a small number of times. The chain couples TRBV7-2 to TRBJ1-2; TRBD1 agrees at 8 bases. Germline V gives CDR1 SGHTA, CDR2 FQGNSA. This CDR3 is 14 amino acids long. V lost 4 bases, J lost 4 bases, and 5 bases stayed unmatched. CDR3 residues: CASSSGQGPYGYTF. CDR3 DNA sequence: TGTGCCAGCAGCTCCGGACAGGGACCCTATGGCTACACCTTC.

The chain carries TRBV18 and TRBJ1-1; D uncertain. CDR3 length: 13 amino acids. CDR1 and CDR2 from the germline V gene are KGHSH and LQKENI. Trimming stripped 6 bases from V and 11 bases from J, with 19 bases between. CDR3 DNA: TGTGCCAGCTCCCCTGGGGAGGACTCGTCGGCTTTCTTT. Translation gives CASSPGEDSSAFF.

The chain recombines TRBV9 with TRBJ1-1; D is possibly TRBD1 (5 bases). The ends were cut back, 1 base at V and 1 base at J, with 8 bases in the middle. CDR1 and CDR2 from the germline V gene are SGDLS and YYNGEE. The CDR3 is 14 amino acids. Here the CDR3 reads CASSVTGQNTEAFF. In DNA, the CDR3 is TGTGCCAGCAGCGTAACAGGACAGAACACTGAAGCTTTCTTT.

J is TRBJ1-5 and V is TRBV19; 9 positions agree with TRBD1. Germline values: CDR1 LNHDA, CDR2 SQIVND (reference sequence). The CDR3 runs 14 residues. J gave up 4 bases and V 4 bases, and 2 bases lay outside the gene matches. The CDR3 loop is CASSNDRGNQPQHF. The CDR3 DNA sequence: TGTGCCAGTAGTAACGACAGGGGGAATCAGCCCCAGCATTTT.

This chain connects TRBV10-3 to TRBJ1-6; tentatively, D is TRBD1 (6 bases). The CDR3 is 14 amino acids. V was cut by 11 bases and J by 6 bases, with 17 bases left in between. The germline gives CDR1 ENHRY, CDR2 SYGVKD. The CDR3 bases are TGTGCCTCTCAGGGGCGGCCGGTTAATTCACCCCTCCACTTT. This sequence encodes CASQGRPVNSPLHF.

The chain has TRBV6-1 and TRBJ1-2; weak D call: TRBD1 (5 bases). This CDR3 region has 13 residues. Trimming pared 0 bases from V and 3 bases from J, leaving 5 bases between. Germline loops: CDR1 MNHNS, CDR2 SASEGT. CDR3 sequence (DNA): TGTGCCAGCAGTGAAGCGACAGACTATGGCTACACCTTC. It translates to CASSEATDYGYTF.

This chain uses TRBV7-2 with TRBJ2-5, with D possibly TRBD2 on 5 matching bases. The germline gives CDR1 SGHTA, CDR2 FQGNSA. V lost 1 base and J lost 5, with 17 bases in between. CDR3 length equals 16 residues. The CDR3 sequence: CASSLGGSGWGETQYF. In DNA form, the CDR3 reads TGTGCCAGCAGCTTAGGAGGGTCAGGCTGGGGTGAGACCCAGTACTTC.

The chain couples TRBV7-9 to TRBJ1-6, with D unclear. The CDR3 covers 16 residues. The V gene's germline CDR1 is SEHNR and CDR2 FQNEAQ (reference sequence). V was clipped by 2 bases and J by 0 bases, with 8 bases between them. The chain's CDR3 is CASSLSLSSYNSPLHF. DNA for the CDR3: TGTGCCAGCAGCTTATCACTGAGCTCCTATAATTCACCCCTCCACTTT.

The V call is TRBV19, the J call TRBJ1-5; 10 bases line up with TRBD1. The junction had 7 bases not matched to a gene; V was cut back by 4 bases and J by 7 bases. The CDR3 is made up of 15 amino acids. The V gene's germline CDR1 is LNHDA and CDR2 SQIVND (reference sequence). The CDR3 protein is CASSTLTGGGQPQHF. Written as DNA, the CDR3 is TGTGCCAGTAGTACCCTGACAGGGGGCGGACAGCCCCAGCATTTT.

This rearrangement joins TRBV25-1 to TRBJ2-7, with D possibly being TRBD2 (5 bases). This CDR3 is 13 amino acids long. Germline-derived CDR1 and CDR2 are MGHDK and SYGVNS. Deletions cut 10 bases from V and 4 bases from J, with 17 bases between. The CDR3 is CATGRHGEYEQYF. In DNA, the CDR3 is TGTGCCACCGGTCGGCACGGGGAGTACGAGCAGTACTTC.

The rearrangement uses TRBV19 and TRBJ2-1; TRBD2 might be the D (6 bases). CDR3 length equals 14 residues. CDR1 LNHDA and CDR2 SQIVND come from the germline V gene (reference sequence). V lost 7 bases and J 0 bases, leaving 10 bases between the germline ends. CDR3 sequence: CASKSGFSYNEQFF. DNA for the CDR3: TGTGCCAGTAAGAGCGGGTTCTCCTACAATGAGCAGTTCTTC.

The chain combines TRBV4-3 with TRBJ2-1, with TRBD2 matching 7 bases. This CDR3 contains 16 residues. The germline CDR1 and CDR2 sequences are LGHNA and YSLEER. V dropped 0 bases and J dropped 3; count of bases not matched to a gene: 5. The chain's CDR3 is CASSQDPRGGYNEQFF. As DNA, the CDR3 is TGCGCCAGCAGCCAAGACCCCCGCGGGGGCTACAATGAGCAGTTCTTC.

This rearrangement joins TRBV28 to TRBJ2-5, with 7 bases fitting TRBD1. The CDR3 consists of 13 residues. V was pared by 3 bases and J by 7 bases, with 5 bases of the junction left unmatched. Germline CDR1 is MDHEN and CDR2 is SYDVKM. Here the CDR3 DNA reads TGTGCCAGCAGTTTGACAGGGCTTGTGACCCAGTACTTC. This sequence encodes CASSLTGLVTQYF.

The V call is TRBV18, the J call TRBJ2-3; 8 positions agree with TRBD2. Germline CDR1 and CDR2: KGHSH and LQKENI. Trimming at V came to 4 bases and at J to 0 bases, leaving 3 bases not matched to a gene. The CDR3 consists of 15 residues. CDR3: CASSLTSASTDTQYF. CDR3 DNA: TGTGCCAGCTCACTGACTAGCGCAAGCACAGATACGCAGTATTTT.

The CDR3 is CATKPSTGSGNTIYF. The CDR3, as DNA: TGTGCCACCAAGCCCTCTACAGGGTCTGGAAACACCATATATTTT. The chain combines TRBV10-3 with TRBJ1-3, with a tentative D call TRBD1 (6 bases). CDR1 is ENHRY and CDR2 is SYGVKD in the germline V gene. V was trimmed by 10 bases and J by 1 base, leaving 17 bases between them. The CDR3 spans 15 residues.